The 17 T cell receptor beta chains given below trace back to one sample, sequenced in a study of the immune and genomic landscape of osteosarcoma. Sequencing was performed with immunoSEQ multiplex PCR; in TCRdb, only in-frame clones are kept and a portion is missing. The sample holds around 3,000 clones, 55% to 85% seen once. The sample was tumor tissue from a local recurrence in the femur. These receptors came from a young man with osteosarcoma.

The rearrangement uses TRBV5-3 and TRBJ2-7, with D hard to call. TRBV5-3 is an ORF; its function is uncertain. The CDR3 is 11 amino acids. Deletions cut 2 bases from V and 7 bases from J, with 7 bases between. CDR3 protein: CARSLGPEQYF. DNA of the CDR3: TGTGCCAGAAGCTTAGGTCCGGAGCAGTACTTC.

The chain employs TRBV4-1 and TRBJ1-6, with TRBD1 matching over 9 bases. Per the germline V gene, CDR1 is MGHRA and CDR2 is YSYEKL. V lost 4 bases to trimming and J lost 9 bases; unmatched junction nucleotides: 10. The CDR3 is 16 residues long. CDR3 residues: CASSRILDRGGSPLHF. The CDR3 DNA reads TGCGCCAGCAGCCGAATCCTGGACAGGGGAGGTTCACCCCTCCACTTT.

The rearrangement joins TRBV6-9 to TRBJ1-2; tentatively, D is TRBD1 (5 bases). CDR3 length: 13 residues. Looked up from germline, CDR1 is MNHGY and CDR2 is SVAAGI. V dropped 5 bases and J dropped 0 bases, with 7 bases sitting between them. The CDR3 bases are TGTGCCAGCAGTCGGGGGGCTAACTATGGCTACACCTTC. Translated: CASSRGANYGYTF.

The rearrangement links TRBV5-1 to TRBJ2-5; D remains unclear. This CDR3 region has 16 residues. Trimming left V 0 bases short and J 5 bases short, with 17 bases between. Germline V gene lookup returns CDR1 SGHRS and CDR2 YFSETQ. CDR3 in amino acids: CASSLAPLSRPETQYF. The DNA of the CDR3 is TGCGCCAGCAGCTTGGCCCCCCTGTCTCGTCCTGAGACCCAGTACTTC.

This clone has only a few counts. The V and J genes are TRBV6-6 and TRBJ2-7; TRBD1 agrees at 12 bases. This CDR3 spans 15 amino acids. V gave up 6 bases and J gave up 2 bases; unmatched junction bases: 5. Germline V gene lookup returns CDR1 MNHNY and CDR2 SVGAGI (reference sequence). The CDR3: CASSRRDRGPYEQYF. The CDR3 nucleotides are TGTGCCAGCAGCCGCCGGGACAGGGGGCCCTACGAGCAGTACTTC.

V gene TRBV14 combines with J gene TRBJ2-7; 13 positions agree with TRBD2. The ends lost 4 bases at V and 2 bases at J; junction bases unmatched: 2. CDR3 length: 15 residues. CDR1 is SGHDN and CDR2 is FVKESK in the germline V gene. The CDR3 DNA reads as TGTGCCAGCAGCCGCGGGACTAGCGGGACCTACGAGCAGTACTTC. Translating gives CASSRGTSGTYEQYF.

The V and J genes are TRBV6-1 and TRBJ2-3; TRBD2 is a possible D gene (6 bases). With 4 bases removed from V and 4 bases from J, the gap between germline ends came to 15 bases. This CDR3 has 15 residues. Germline V lookup: CDR1 MNHNS, CDR2 SASEGT. CDR3 loop: CASSANGGSSDTQYF. The CDR3 DNA sequence: TGTGCCAGCAGTGCGAATGGGGGGAGCTCAGATACGCAGTATTTT.

This clone has just a few counts. V usage is TRBV5-1 and J usage is TRBJ2-1; 7 nucleotides align to TRBD1. Looked up from germline, CDR1 is SGHRS and CDR2 is YFSETQ. The CDR3 covers 17 residues. V trimming: 6 bases; J trimming: 7 bases; junction bases outside the gene matches: 19. DNA of the CDR3: TGCGCCAGCATCCCGACAGGGTCCCTTGGTGTTGGTAATGAGCAGTTCTTC. Translating it yields CASIPTGSLGVGNEQFF.

This clone was seen a handful of times. Just one base apart from a much larger clone, this may be a read error. Other DNA sequences within the sample encode an identical CDR3. This chain links TRBV6-6 with TRBJ1-1; no firm D call. The CDR3 sequence is 12 residues long. Germline V gene sequence: CDR1 MNHNY, CDR2 SVGAGI (reference sequence). Trimming removed 0 bases at V and 5 bases at J, with 4 bases between. The CDR3 coding sequence is TGTGCCAGCAGTTACTCGCGGACTGAAGCTTTCTTT. Amino acids: CASSYSRTEAFF.

The chain couples TRBV18 to TRBJ2-1; 7 bases line up with TRBD1. Trimming at V came to 3 bases and at J to 9 bases, leaving 11 bases not matched to a gene. The CDR3 is 15 amino acids. CDR1 and CDR2 (germline): KGHSH, LQKENI. In DNA, the CDR3 is TGTGCCAGCTCACCCATACTCGACAGGGATGGTGAGCAGTTCTTC. It is translated as CASSPILDRDGEQFF.

This clone has more than one count but fewer than ten. The rearrangement joins TRBV5-3 to TRBJ1-1, with TRBD1 matching over 7 bases. TRBV5-3 carries the ORF label, with uncertain function. CDR3 length: 17 residues. V was pared by 1 base and J by 1 base, with 10 bases of the junction left unmatched. CDR3 in DNA: TGTGCCAGAAGCTTGTCTCCGGGACAGACCTCGAACACTGAAGCTTTCTTT. It encodes CARSLSPGQTSNTEAFF.

V usage is TRBV4-2 and J usage is TRBJ2-7; 8 bases line up with TRBD2. Trimming cost V 0 bases and J 3 bases; bases outside gene matches: 4. Germline V lookup: CDR1 LGHNA, CDR2 YNFKEQ. The CDR3 runs to 15 residues. The CDR3 is CASSQDWREVYEQYF. The CDR3 nucleotides are TGTGCCAGCAGCCAAGATTGGCGGGAGGTCTACGAGCAGTACTTC.

The V gene is TRBV5-1, the J gene TRBJ2-3; 11 nucleotides align to TRBD2. The CDR3 sequence is 16 residues long. Germline-derived CDR1 and CDR2 are SGHRS and YFSETQ. Trimming at V came to 5 bases and at J to 1 base, leaving 6 bases not matched to a gene. The CDR3 DNA sequence: TGCGCCAGCAGAGGTCCGACTAGCGGGGGCACAGATACGCAGTATTTT. Encoded protein: CASRGPTSGGTDTQYF.

The V gene is TRBV21-1, the J gene TRBJ2-7; the table names TRBD2, a call not compared with the DNA. TRBV21-1 is a pseudogene locus. The CDR3 is made up of 14 amino acids. In nucleotides, the CDR3 is TGTGCCAGCAGTTTTAGCGGGACCTCCTACGAGCAGTACTTC. Translating it yields CASSFSGTSYEQYF.

This sequence joins TRBV19 and TRBJ2-2; 12 bases are a match to TRBD2. Trimming at V came to 7 bases and at J to 5 bases, leaving 14 bases not matched to a gene. Looked up from germline, CDR1 is LNHDA and CDR2 is SQIVND (reference sequence). The CDR3 consists of 18 residues. Here the CDR3 DNA reads TGTGCCAGTATCTCCCTTTGGGGGACTAGCGGGCATACCGGGGAGCTGTTTTTT. Translating gives CASISLWGTSGHTGELFF.

The CDR3 coding sequence is TGTGCCAGCAGCCAAGCAGGGGGTCTGAGTTCACCCCTCCACTTT. Its protein is CASSQAGGLSSPLHF. The chain joins TRBV14 to TRBJ1-6; the match to TRBD1 covers 7 bases. Losses at the gene ends were 1 base for V and 9 bases for J; bases not matched to a gene: 6. The CDR3 has 15 residues. The germline CDR1 and CDR2 sequences are SGHDN and FVKESK.

The chain uses TRBV29-1 and TRBJ2-3, with 10 bases that match TRBD2. Trimming took 6 bases from V and 4 from J; bases not matched to a gene: 10. Germline CDR1 and CDR2: SQVTM and ANQGSEA. This CDR3 region has 15 residues. The CDR3 sequence is CSVGKSGGVADTQYF. The DNA for the CDR3 is TGCAGCGTCGGGAAGAGCGGGGGGGTTGCAGATACGCAGTATTTT.